The entry below describes one T cell receptor (beta chain). The V gene's germline CDR1 is LNHDA and CDR2 SQIVND (reference sequence). This CDR3 comprises 19 residues. Trimming took 5 bases from V and 3 from J; bases not matched to a gene: 15. The data stem from a study of blood T cell repertoires in COVID-19. About the research overall: Italy, Spain and the United States were the sources of the convalescent and acute COVID-19 samples. Sample material is recorded as cDNA or gDNA derived from T cells, B-cell-depleted T cells, or PBMCs.

Some clones are missing from TCRdb's copy, which holds only in-frame ones; the method was immunoSEQ multiplex PCR. The sample contains fewer than 85,000 clones, 88% of which appear only once. Source material: peripheral blood. The source of this sequence is a human donor in a cohort sampled during active COVID-19. The rearrangement uses TRBV19 and TRBJ2-5, with 13 nucleotides matching TRBD2. The CDR3 is CASSQTSGGRRIRKETQYF. CDR3 sequence (DNA): TGTGCCAGTAGTCAGACTAGCGGGGGGCGACGAATTCGAAAAGAGACCCAGTACTTC.